Listed below are T cell receptor beta chains from one sample, sequenced in a study of shared clonotypes between healthy human individuals. TCRdb keeps only in-frame clones here, not all; method: immunoSEQ multiplex PCR. The data contain about 1 million clones, about 77% of them seen just once; the ten biggest clones take up roughly 1.5%. Sequencing input: memory CD4+ T cells sorted from blood. The receptors were sampled from a man aged 18 to 30 in good health. The CDR3 runs from the conserved cysteine through the conserved F or W. The D gene is left open where the match is weak. Clone size is given for some rows only: seen once, a few or many times, or a class if the clone is expanded.

CDR3aa: CAISEPTQPYGYTF; CDR3nt: TGTGCCATCAGTGAGCCTACCCAGCCTTATGGCTACACCTTC; v_gene: TRBV10-3; j_gene: TRBJ1-2; d_gene: -; abundance: -
CDR3aa: CASNPDRFYGYTF; CDR3nt: TGTGCCAGCAACCCTGACAGGTTTTATGGCTACACCTTC; v_gene: TRBV28; j_gene: TRBJ1-2; d_gene: -; abundance: -
CDR3aa: CASSLSPSGGGKLFF; CDR3nt: TGTGCCAGCAGCTTATCCCCTTCGGGTGGTGGAAAACTGTTTTTT; v_gene: TRBV7-9; j_gene: TRBJ1-4; d_gene: -; abundance: -
CDR3aa: CASSYSNTVRGQPQHF; CDR3nt: TGTGCCAGCAGTTACAGTAATACGGTTCGGGGACAGCCCCAGCATTTT; v_gene: TRBV28; j_gene: TRBJ1-5; d_gene: -; abundance: -
CDR3aa: CASSRGDRGNEQYF; CDR3nt: TGTGCCAGCAGTAGGGGGGACAGGGGGAACGAGCAGTACTTC; v_gene: TRBV7-9; j_gene: TRBJ2-7; d_gene: TRBD1; abundance: -
CDR3aa: CASRGQHEKLFF; CDR3nt: TGTGCCAGCAGAGGACAGCATGAAAAACTGTTTTTT; v_gene: TRBV28; j_gene: TRBJ1-4; d_gene: -; abundance: -
CDR3aa: CASSVLAGGTGELFF; CDR3nt: TGTGCCAGCAGTGTTCTAGCGGGAGGTACCGGGGAGCTGTTTTTT; v_gene: TRBV2; j_gene: TRBJ2-2; d_gene: TRBD2; abundance: -
CDR3aa: CASSIGGSMVHEQYF; CDR3nt: TGTGCCAGTAGTATAGGGGGCTCCATGGTTCACGAGCAGTACTTC; v_gene: TRBV19; j_gene: TRBJ2-7; d_gene: -; abundance: -
CDR3aa: CASSTRGGSGTKNIQYF; CDR3nt: TGTGCCAGCAGCACACGAGGAGGTAGCGGAACCAAAAACATTCAGTACTTC; v_gene: TRBV9; j_gene: TRBJ2-4; d_gene: -; abundance: once
CDR3aa: CASRPSLLTIPYTF; CDR3nt: TGTGCCAGCAGGCCTTCATTGCTAACTATACCCTACACCTTC; v_gene: TRBV6-5; j_gene: TRBJ1-2; d_gene: -; abundance: -
CDR3aa: CSARDSYGYTF; CDR3nt: TGCAGTGCGAGGGACAGCTATGGCTACACCTTC; v_gene: TRBV20-1; j_gene: TRBJ1-2; d_gene: TRBD1; abundance: many
CDR3aa: CASIPHREASGYTF; CDR3nt: TGTGCCAGCATTCCTCACAGGGAGGCTAGTGGCTACACCTTC; v_gene: TRBV6-6; j_gene: TRBJ1-2; d_gene: -; abundance: -
CDR3aa: CASTEPGNTIYF; CDR3nt: TGTGCCAGCACCGAACCAGGAAACACCATATATTTT; v_gene: TRBV6-5; j_gene: TRBJ1-3; d_gene: -; abundance: few
CDR3aa: CASSLASGTGGLYEQYF; CDR3nt: TGTGCCAGCAGCCTAGCGTCCGGGACAGGGGGCCTCTACGAGCAGTACTTC; v_gene: TRBV7-8; j_gene: TRBJ2-7; d_gene: TRBD1; abundance: -
CDR3aa: CASTYQETQYF; CDR3nt: TGCGCCAGCACGTACCAAGAGACCCAGTACTTC; v_gene: TRBV5-1; j_gene: TRBJ2-5; d_gene: -; abundance: once
CDR3aa: CASSLRTGAYGYTF; CDR3nt: TGTGCCAGCAGCTTAAGGACAGGGGCTTATGGCTACACCTTC; v_gene: TRBV7-6; j_gene: TRBJ1-2; d_gene: TRBD1; abundance: -
CDR3aa: CASSYEAGPGELFF; CDR3nt: TGTGCCAGCAGTTACGAGGCAGGGCCCGGGGAGCTGTTTTTT; v_gene: TRBV6-5; j_gene: TRBJ2-2; d_gene: -; abundance: -